This T cell receptor beta chain was captured in a study of blood T cell repertoires in COVID-19. Study context: From T cells, B-cell-depleted T cells, or PBMCs came the material, which was cDNA or gDNA.

This CDR3 has 16 residues. Germline lookup yields CDR1 SGHVS and CDR2 FQNEAQ. Trimming shortened V by 6 bases and J by 7 bases, and 19 bases separated the two germline ends. The authors' processing: Amplified reference gene primers provided the basis for estimating nucleated cell counts. The assay was immunoSEQ multiplex PCR, and TCRdb's table has in-frame clones only and misses some. V, J and clone size reflect that table, while D and trimming were determined from the DNA. The data contain 30,000 to 40,000 clones, more than 80% of them singletons. V is TRBV7-8 and J is TRBJ1-6; perhaps TRBD1 as D (6 bases). The sample taken for sequencing was peripheral blood. This TCR was recovered from a man in his sixties with active or convalescent COVID-19. The CDR3 region has the DNA TGTGCCAGCAGTCTAGGGGGTCAGGGTATAAATTCACCCCTCCACTTT. Translating gives CASSLGGQGINSPLHF.